This T cell receptor (beta chain) was retrieved from a study of early T cells in non-severe SARS-CoV-2 infection. At the level of the study: The study sequenced bulk RNA from unsorted whole blood, with chains unpaired. Whole-study findings and limits: VDJdb matching favored anti-spike CD8 responses, missing private and CD4 specificities.

Individual cDNA molecules were tagged with unique molecular identifiers. TCRdb processed the 5' RACE reads anew with MiXCR; each CDR3 protein has one entry. The sample consists of about 58,000 distinct CDR3 sequences, approximately 13% of them appearing once. The V gene's germline CDR1 is MNHNS and CDR2 SASEGT. Trimming shortened V by 11 bases and J by 9 bases, and 17 bases separated the two germline ends. This CDR3 region has 12 residues. In this sample, this clonotype turned up a few times. What it binds is not known. The sequence came from an adult who was a healthcare worker with PCR-confirmed SARS-CoV-2 infection or an uninfected control (not recorded which). The chain has TRBV6-1 and TRBJ2-1, with D possibly matching TRBD2 (6 bases). The sample consisted of whole blood. CDR3 in amino acids: CAVGLARSEQFF. In DNA, the CDR3 is TGTGCCGTAGGGCTAGCGAGGAGTGAGCAGTTCTTC.